A selection of T cell receptor beta chains follows, all from one sample in a study of cytomegalovirus exposure and HLA in healthy donors. Data came from immunoSEQ multiplex PCR; TCRdb stores just in-frame clones and leaves some out. The repertoire holds some 66,000 clones, 70% to 85% seen once, with over 7% in the top ten. The sequencing sample was made of PBMCs. The origin of the receptors is a man in his fifties or sixties in good health and CMV-seropositive. The CDR3 runs from the conserved cysteine through the conserved F or W. The order of the fields is CDR3 length, J gene, V gene, clone size, D gene, CDR3 protein, CDR3 DNA. The D gene is left open where the match is weak. A clone size is listed for some rows: how often the clone was seen (once, few, many), or a class if it is expanded.

15,TRBJ1-2,TRBV5-4,few,TRBD1,CASSQGDKRIYGYTF,TGTGCCAGCAGCCAGGGGGACAAGAGAATCTATGGCTACACCTTC
16,TRBJ1-1,TRBV5-1,few,.,CASSPPGARANTEAFF,TGCGCCAGCAGCCCCCCTGGGGCAAGAGCGAACACTGAAGCTTTCTTT
16,TRBJ1-6,TRBV13,.,TRBD1,CASTSRGSSYNSPLHF,TGTGCCAGCACCTCCAGGGGGAGCTCCTATAATTCACCCCTCCACTTT
15,TRBJ1-5,TRBV6-1,.,TRBD1,CASSLVQGAGQPQHF,TGTGCCAGCAGCTTAGTACAGGGGGCCGGACAGCCCCAGCATTTT
16,TRBJ2-3,TRBV5-6,.,TRBD1,CASSTGQGGLSDTQYF,TGTGCCAGCAGCACGGGACAGGGAGGACTATCAGATACGCAGTATTTT
18,TRBJ1-4,TRBV7-8,.,TRBD1,CASSPGARGSSWAEKLFF,TGTGCCAGCAGCCCAGGCGCCAGGGGGTCCTCCTGGGCTGAAAAACTGTTTTTT
16,TRBJ2-1,TRBV6-1,.,TRBD2,CASSGLTSGSNNEQFF,TGTGCCAGCAGTGGCCTGACTAGCGGCTCGAACAATGAGCAGTTCTTC
16,TRBJ1-3,TRBV5-1,.,.,CASSFGGLNSGNTIYF,TGCGCCAGCAGCTTCGGAGGGCTAAACTCTGGAAACACCATATATTTT
14,TRBJ2-7,TRBV5-4,.,.,CASSLDRLHYEQYF,TGTGCCAGTTCTTTAGACAGATTACACTACGAGCAGTACTTC
13,TRBJ2-7,TRBV29-1,few,TRBD1,CSVGDRGPYEQYF,TGCAGCGTAGGGGACAGGGGCCCCTACGAGCAGTACTTC
15,TRBJ2-1,TRBV18,few,TRBD2,CASSPRTSGGNEQFF,TGTGCCAGCTCACCACGAACTAGCGGCGGCAATGAGCAGTTCTTC
15,TRBJ2-1,TRBV19,few,TRBD2,CASSMGLVSYNEQFF,TGTGCCAGTAGTATGGGACTAGTTTCCTACAATGAGCAGTTCTTC
18,TRBJ2-1,TRBV7-9,.,TRBD2,CASSLAHRGVSSYNEQFF,TGTGCCAGCAGCTTGGCGCACCGGGGGGTGAGCTCCTACAATGAGCAGTTCTTC
12,TRBJ2-1,TRBV15,few,.,CATSPQGNEQFF,TGTGCCACCAGCCCCCAGGGCAATGAGCAGTTCTTC
14,TRBJ2-2,TRBV2,.,TRBD2,CASGGQGGTGELFF,TGTGCCAGCGGGGGTCAGGGAGGGACCGGGGAGCTGTTTTTT
14,TRBJ1-4,TRBV6-5,.,.,CASSYSNNNEKLFF,TGTGCCAGCAGTTACTCGAACAACAATGAAAAACTGTTTTTT
15,TRBJ1-5,TRBV4-1,.,TRBD1,CASSPGTVSNQPQHF,TGCGCCAGCAGTCCCGGGACAGTTAGCAATCAGCCCCAGCATTTT
12,TRBJ2-1,TRBV6-5,.,.,CASSGGGLEQFF,TGTGCCAGCAGTGGGGGGGGCCTCGAGCAGTTCTTC